This T cell receptor (beta chain) stems from a study of blood T cell repertoires in COVID-19 (dated by TCRdb to 2018 to 2021). About the investigation overall: Collaborator samples came from the United States, Italy and Spain and covered acute and convalescent phases of COVID-19. Deeply sampled blood TCRbeta repertoires from subjects exposed to, actively infected with, or recovered from COVID-19 were included in the dataset. The sample metadata nearly always contained a de-identified subject ID, COVID-19 status, age in years and sex. The prospective study material was composed of cDNA or gDNA derived from T cells, B-cell-depleted T cells, or PBMCs. Where available, HLA class I and class II types were taken from metadata supplied by the sample provider and were not determined by assay-based typing. The samples were drawn from two sources: the first 160 participants of the ongoing ImmuneRACE study, and 1,200 or so subjects contributed by 6 global collaborators. A freely available public database, intended as a resource for researchers studying the immune response to SARS-CoV-2, is where the repertoires were released.

TCRbeta CDR3 regions were amplified from genomic DNA by means of the immunoSEQ Assay, a bias-controlled multiplex PCR. The study's processing was this. The number of nucleated cells in each sample was estimated by amplification of reference gene primers within the assay. To quantify the absolute abundance of each unique TCRbeta CDR3 rearrangement, sequence reads were collapsed and filtered. For each sample, productive Simpson clonality was calculated as the square root of Simpson's diversity index across productive rearrangements. The table comes from immuneACCESS by way of TCRdb, which keeps in-frame sequences with V and J called. Part of the clones is missing from these tables; in studies checked, under half for an unresolved V gene and the rest for unknown reasons. V and J calls and clone size are as listed in that table; D and trimming were resolved from the DNA. The table for this sample lists 25,000 to 35,000 clones; around 82% of them were counted only once. The ten most abundant clones make up 1.8% of the sample.

Overall results and qualifications from the work: Clinical and demographic metadata were provided uncurated, with the amount varying by source and participant.

On this clone itself: What antigen it recognizes has not been identified. No base qualities exist here, and no much larger clone lies one base off it.

Collaborating institutions collected whole blood in K2EDTA tubes following their own protocols. For TCRbeta analysis, collaborators shipped samples in one of three forms: frozen whole blood, isolated PBMCs, or DNA extracted from either of those sample types. The trim is 3 bases for V and 0 bases for J, with a gap of 6 bases between the germline ends. From its cysteine to its phenylalanine, the CDR3 spans 15 amino acids. The DNA shown is the 45-base CDR3, in frame from base 1. CDR1 KGHSH and CDR2 LQKENI were looked up in the germline V gene. This receptor was taken from a man aged 80 or over with active or convalescent COVID-19. Rearrangement joined TRBV18 to TRBJ2-6; the D gene is possibly TRBD1, with 6 bases matching. Sequenced sample: peripheral blood. The bases read TGTGCCAGCTCACCGGACAGCTCTGGGGCCAACGTCCTGACTTTC. Translated, it reads CASSPDSSGANVLTF.